This T cell receptor (beta chain) was recorded in a study of chemoradiotherapy in HPV16-positive cancers. In the study overall: A couple of HPV16-positive patients' cells yielded candidate HPV-specific clones and common motifs.

CDR3 length: 13 amino acids. Per germline, CDR1 SGHTA and CDR2 FQGNSA. The V end was cut by 3 bases, the J end by 5 bases, with 11 bases between. Study-wide findings and caveats: HPV-specific T cells were functionally defined from only a couple of HPV16-positive patients. Candidate HPV-specific clones and E7-related TCR motifs grew in tumor during treatment.

This table comes from immunoSEQ multiplex PCR, and its TCRdb copy is limited to in-frame clones, with some not included. The sample carries about 30,000 clones, around 84% recorded once. On this clone itself: Antigen unknown.

Samples were taken several times over chemoradiotherapy. The rearrangement joins TRBV7-2 to TRBJ2-7, with D perhaps matching TRBD2 (7 bases). The receptor was isolated from a human donor with HPV-associated anogenital cancer. The specimen comprised blood, sampled from a patient who underwent chemoradiotherapy. CDR3 nucleotides: TGTGCCAGCAGCTTTGGGAGGGGGGACGAGCAGTACGTC. This encodes CASSFGRGDEQYV.